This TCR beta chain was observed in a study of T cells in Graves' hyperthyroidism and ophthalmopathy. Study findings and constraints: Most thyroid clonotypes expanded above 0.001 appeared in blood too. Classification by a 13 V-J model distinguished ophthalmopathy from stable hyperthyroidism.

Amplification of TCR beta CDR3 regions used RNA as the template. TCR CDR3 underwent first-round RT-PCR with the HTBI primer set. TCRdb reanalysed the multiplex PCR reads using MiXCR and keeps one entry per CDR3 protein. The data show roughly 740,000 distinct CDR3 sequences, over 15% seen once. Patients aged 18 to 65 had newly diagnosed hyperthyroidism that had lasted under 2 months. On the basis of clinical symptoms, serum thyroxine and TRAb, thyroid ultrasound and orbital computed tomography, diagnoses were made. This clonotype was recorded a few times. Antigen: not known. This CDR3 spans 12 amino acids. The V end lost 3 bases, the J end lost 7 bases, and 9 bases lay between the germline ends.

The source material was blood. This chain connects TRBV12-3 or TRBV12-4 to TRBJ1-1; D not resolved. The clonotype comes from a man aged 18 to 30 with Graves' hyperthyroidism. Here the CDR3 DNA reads TGTGCCAGCAGTTTTATATCAGATGAAGCTTTCTTT. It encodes CASSFISDEAFF.